This record concerns one TCR beta chain sequence. Its specificity is not known. The sample originates from a study of radiotherapy plus CTLA-4 blockade in lung cancer. Whole-study findings and limits: Radiotherapy with ipilimumab was followed by blood expansion of tumor-derived clones.

Clones were read by immunoSEQ multiplex PCR, and TCRdb kept only the in-frame ones, dropping some. The data hold about 86,000 clones, with around 83% observed a single time. This sequence originates from a human donor with non-small cell lung cancer who had stable disease on radiotherapy plus ipilimumab. Sample: peripheral blood, taken from a patient treated with radiotherapy plus ipilimumab.

The CDR3: CASRIQGANSPLHF. The CDR3 coding sequence is TGTGCCAGCAGGATACAGGGGGCGAATTCACCCCTCCACTTT. This sequence joins TRBV28 and TRBJ1-6, with 9 positions matching TRBD1. Trimming at V came to 6 bases and at J to 7 bases, leaving 4 bases not matched to a gene. Germline V gene lookup returns CDR1 MDHEN and CDR2 SYDVKM. The CDR3 totals 14 residues. Variable domain in full (rest from reference TRBV28 and TRBJ1-6): DVKVTQSSRYLVKRTGEKVFLECVQDMDHENMFWYRQDPGLGLRLIYFSYDVKMKEKGDIPEGYSVSREKKERFSLILESASTNQTSMYLCASRIQGANSPLHFGNGTRLTVT.